A single sample is the source of the 12 T cell receptor beta chains below, sequenced in a study of response to subunit inactivated influenza vaccine. TCRdb ran MiXCR on the RT-PCR reads and lists one entry per CDR3 protein. The sample has about 540,000 distinct CDR3 sequences; around 25% are singletons. The same specimen was also included in a second study, on T cells expressing NK-cell markers. That report adds: For TCR beta, cDNA was produced by 5'RACE template switching with UMIs.

This material consisted of CD4+ T cells sorted from PBMCs, taken approximately 12 days after vaccination. The receptors derive from a man over 45 who received an inactivated influenza vaccine.

The chain combines TRBV29-1 with TRBJ1-1; weak D call: TRBD1 (6 bases). Trimming took 7 bases from V and 1 from J, leaving 13 bases between them. The CDR3 runs to 13 residues. The germline CDR1 and CDR2 sequences are SQVTM and ANQGSEA. CDR3 sequence (DNA): TGCAGCGGCGAAGGGGGAGGGAACACTGAAGCTTTCTTT. Protein sequence: CSGEGGGNTEAFF.

CDR3 DNA: TGCAGTGCTAGAGATTCCCTCCTCTCACAGACCCAGTACTTC. It is translated as CSARDSLLSQTQYF. This chain connects TRBV20-1 to TRBJ2-5; D unclear. The CDR3 covers 14 residues. Looked up from germline, CDR1 is DFQATT and CDR2 is SNEGSKA (reference sequence). Deletions cut 0 bases from V and 6 bases from J, with 14 bases between.

V is TRBV13 and J is TRBJ1-1; TRBD1 agrees at 9 bases. V gave up 5 bases and J gave up 6 bases; unmatched junction bases: 7. The CDR3 spans 14 residues. Per germline, CDR1 PRHDT and CDR2 FYEKMQ (reference sequence). The DNA for the CDR3 is TGTGCCAGCAGCAGACGGACAGGGGTGGCTGAAGCTTTCTTT. It translates to CASSRRTGVAEAFF.

The gene calls are TRBV24-1 and TRBJ2-1; 11 bases line up with TRBD2. The length of the CDR3 is 16 residues. Germline CDR1 reads KGHDR; CDR2 reads SFDVKD. V lost 3 bases to trimming and J lost 10 bases; unmatched junction nucleotides: 10. CDR3 nucleotides: TGTGCCACCAGTGATCCGGTAGCGGGAGGGCGGTCAGAGCAGTTCTTC. It translates to CATSDPVAGGRSEQFF.

This clonotype was detected a few times. The chain is built from TRBV7-2 and TRBJ1-1; 7 nucleotides agree with TRBD1. CDR3 size: 15 residues. V shed 5 bases, J shed 4 bases, and the junction held 10 bases outside the gene matches. Germline CDR1 and CDR2: SGHTA and FQGNSA. CDR3 region: CASSPQGGSTTEAFF. CDR3 nucleotide sequence: TGTGCCAGCAGCCCTCAGGGGGGTAGTACCACTGAAGCTTTCTTT.

The V gene is TRBV12-3 or TRBV12-4, the J gene TRBJ2-5, with TRBD2 matching 10 bases. The CDR3 is 16 amino acids. V was pared by 2 bases and J by 3 bases, with 6 bases of the junction left unmatched. This CDR3 reads CASSLSGTSAKETQYF. Written as DNA, the CDR3 is TGTGCCAGCAGTTTATCCGGGACTAGCGCAAAAGAGACCCAGTACTTC.

This clonotype occurred a few times. The rearrangement joins TRBV6-1 to TRBJ2-5; D possibly corresponds to TRBD2 (5 bases). The V and J ends lost 8 bases and 4 bases respectively, with 14 bases between them. The CDR3 consists of 13 residues. Germline V gene lookup returns CDR1 MNHNS and CDR2 SASEGT. The CDR3 here is CASSFGKRETQYF. For the CDR3, the DNA is TGTGCCAGCTCGTTCGGGAAGAGAGAGACCCAGTACTTC.

Worth noting for this clonotype: A clone one base away is much larger, so this may be a read error. The chain joins TRBV20-1 to TRBJ2-7, with D maybe TRBD2 (6 bases). Germline-derived CDR1 and CDR2 are DFQATT and SNEGSKA (reference sequence). The CDR3 runs 17 residues. The CDR3 region is CCARIAYAGRNPYEQYF. As DNA, the CDR3 is TGCTGTGCTAGAATCGCGTATGCAGGGAGGAATCCCTACGAGCAGTACTTC.

This clonotype was found a few times. The CDR3 sequence is CASSQDVGANREKLFF. The CDR3 nucleotides are TGCGCCAGCAGCCAAGATGTTGGGGCCAATCGGGAAAAACTGTTTTTT. The rearrangement uses TRBV4-1 and TRBJ1-4, with D possibly being TRBD1 (5 bases). The germline CDR1 and CDR2 sequences are MGHRA and YSYEKL. This CDR3 has 16 amino acids. The ends were cut back, 0 bases at V and 8 bases at J, with 16 bases in the middle.

The V gene is TRBV5-6, the J gene TRBJ2-7; possibly TRBD2 for D (5 bases). Germline V gene lookup returns CDR1 SGHDT and CDR2 YYEEEE. V lost 2 bases, J lost 4 bases, and 10 bases lay in between. The length of the CDR3 is 13 residues. DNA for the CDR3: TGTGCCAGCAGCTTCTGGACTCCGTACGAGCAGTACTTC. Protein product: CASSFWTPYEQYF.

This clonotype was counted only a few times. This chain links TRBV20-1 with TRBJ2-3, with unresolved D. V dropped 4 bases and J dropped 2 bases, with 7 bases sitting between them. CDR3 length: 12 residues. CDR1 is DFQATT and CDR2 is SNEGSKA in the germline V gene (reference sequence). Written as DNA, the CDR3 is TGCAGTGCTACTAGGGACACAGATACGCAGTATTTT. Its translation: CSATRDTDTQYF.

J is TRBJ2-1 and V is TRBV6-1; TRBD2 matches 8 bases. The CDR3 is 15 residues long. Germline V gives CDR1 MNHNS, CDR2 SASEGT. CDR3 sequence (DNA): TGTGCGAGCGGGCCTAGCGGGCAATCCTACAATGAGCAGTTCTTC. Translating it yields CASGPSGQSYNEQFF.